Listed below are T cell receptor beta chains from one sample, sequenced in a study of cytomegalovirus exposure and HLA in healthy donors. Profiling relied on immunoSEQ multiplex PCR, and the TCRdb table lists in-frame clones only, not all of them. Among about 260,000 clones listed, less than 95% were seen once. The sample taken for sequencing was PBMCs. These receptors came from a woman aged 30 to 39 in good health and CMV-seronegative. Each CDR3 is given with its conserved first and last residue. A D gene is named only where the DNA matches it firmly. Some rows have no size entry. The others give once, few or many, or a class for an expanded clone.

j_call	clone_size	v_call	d_call	cdr3_nt	cdr3_aa
TRBJ2-3	.	TRBV4-3	TRBD2	TGCGCCAGCAGCCAATACGCCGGGACTAGCGGGGAAAGCACAGATACGCAGTATTTT	CASSQYAGTSGESTDTQYF
TRBJ2-1	.	TRBV5-1	TRBD1	TGCGCCAGTTCCGGGACAGTTGACTCCTACAATGAGCAGTTCTTC	CASSGTVDSYNEQFF
TRBJ2-1	once	TRBV14	.	TGTGCCAGCTCGTCGAACAATGAGCAGTTCTTC	CASSSNNEQFF
TRBJ2-1	few	TRBV5-1	TRBD2	TGCGCCAGCAGCTTCGGGGCGGGAGGGGACAATGAGCAGTTCTTC	CASSFGAGGDNEQFF
TRBJ2-7	.	TRBV5-1	TRBD2	TGCGCCAGCAGCAGCGGGAGCGCGGGAGAGCAGTACTTC	CASSSGSAGEQYF
TRBJ2-4	.	TRBV7-8	.	TGTGCCAGCAGCTTAGGTCGGGAGTCCAAGGACATTCAGTACTTC	CASSLGRESKDIQYF
TRBJ1-2	.	TRBV6-4	TRBD1	TGTGCCAGCAGTGACGGGCAGGGGGCCTATGGCTACACCTTC	CASSDGQGAYGYTF
TRBJ2-7	.	TRBV6-1	.	TGTGCCAGCAGTTGGTCTTCCGGCGAGCAGTACTTC	CASSWSSGEQYF
TRBJ2-3	.	TRBV5-1	.	TGCGCCAGCAGCTTGTACACAGATACGCAGTATTTT	CASSLYTDTQYF
TRBJ1-5	.	TRBV19	.	TGTGCCACCAATTTTGGGGCTCAGCCCCAGCATTTT	CATNFGAQPQHF
TRBJ2-6	.	TRBV13	.	TGTGCCAGCAGAGGTTTTGTGGACAGCCGCCTATCTGGGGCCAACGTCCTGACTTTC	CASRGFVDSRLSGANVLTF
TRBJ2-7	.	TRBV19	TRBD2	TGTGCCAGTAGTATCCCTAGCGGGAGAGGAAGGTCCTACGAGCAGTACTTC	CASSIPSGRGRSYEQYF
TRBJ2-3	.	TRBV11-2	TRBD2	TGTGCCAGCAGCCCCCCCGGGGGCGGGAGGGCCAGAGATACGCAGTATTTT	CASSPPGGGRARDTQYF
TRBJ2-6	once	TRBV6-4	.	TGTGCCAGCAGTGCCCAGGGGTCTGGGGCCAACGTCCTGACTTTC	CASSAQGSGANVLTF
TRBJ2-3	.	TRBV4-3	TRBD2	TGCGCCAGCAGCCAAGATCCCCTAGCGGGAGTTGGAGATACGCAGTATTTT	CASSQDPLAGVGDTQYF
TRBJ2-3	.	TRBV9	.	TGTGCCAGCAGCGTATCCGGGATTAACACAGATACGCAGTATTTT	CASSVSGINTDTQYF
TRBJ2-5	.	TRBV10-3	.	TGTGCCATCAGTGAGGAAAGTCAAGAGACCCAGTACTTC	CAISEESQETQYF
TRBJ2-1	.	TRBV25-1	.	TGTGCCAGCAGTGATCGTAGGCAGGGGGAGCAGTTCTTC	CASSDRRQGEQFF
TRBJ2-7	.	TRBV7-2	.	TGTGCCAGCTCCAGAACAGAGTTTAGCTCCTACGAGCAGTACTTC	CASSRTEFSSYEQYF